A single sample gave rise to the 28 T cell receptor beta chains below, sequenced in a study of OX40 agonist ivuxolimab in advanced cancers. Method: immunoSEQ multiplex PCR; TCRdb's copy keeps in-frame clones and lacks some. The data contain roughly 100,000 clones, roughly 89% of them singletons. Sequenced here: CD4+ or CD8+ T cells sorted from blood, sampled in a trial of the OX40 agonist ivuxolimab. The origin of the receptors is an adult with an advanced solid tumor such as melanoma, head and neck, liver or kidney cancer.

This clone has only a few counts. This chain connects TRBV4-2 to TRBJ1-1; the D is unclear. CDR1 LGHNA and CDR2 YNFKEQ come from the germline V gene. V was pared by 2 bases and J by 1 base, with 8 bases between. This CDR3 is 14 amino acids long. The CDR3 is CASSQFNRNTEAFF. The DNA of the CDR3 is TGTGCCAGCAGCCAATTTAACAGGAACACTGAAGCTTTCTTT.

The J gene is TRBJ2-7, the V gene TRBV5-1; TRBD1 matches 9 bases. V lost 3 bases to trimming and J lost 7 bases; unmatched junction nucleotides: 5. The CDR3 contains 13 residues. The germline CDR1 and CDR2 sequences are SGHRS and YFSETQ. The CDR3 here is CASSSDRGSEQYF. DNA for the CDR3: TGCGCCAGCAGCTCGGACAGGGGATCGGAGCAGTACTTC.

Remarks on this clone: Additional DNA sequences in this sample encode the identical CDR3. The CDR3 region is CASSSGGGRETQYF. DNA for the CDR3: TGTGCCAGCAGTAGCGGGGGGGGTCGGGAGACCCAGTACTTC. The rearrangement links TRBV2 to TRBJ2-5; 10 bases agree with TRBD2. The trim removed 5 bases at V and 5 bases at J, leaving 5 bases unmatched. Germline V gene lookup returns CDR1 SNHLY and CDR2 FYNNEI. The CDR3 is 14 residues long.

This chain joins TRBV2 and TRBJ2-5; D is undetermined. Germline CDR1 reads SNHLY; CDR2 reads FYNNEI. V was shortened by 2 bases and J by 5 bases, with 9 bases between the two germline ends. This CDR3 has 13 amino acids. CDR3 sequence reads: CASSEFRSETQYF. In DNA form, the CDR3 reads TGTGCCAGCAGTGAATTCCGGTCGGAGACCCAGTACTTC. The whole variable domain, filled in from reference TRBV2 and TRBJ2-5, reads EPEVTQTPSHQVTQMGQEVILRCVPISNHLYFYWYRQILGQKVEFLVSFYNNEISEKSEIFDDQFSVERPDGSNFTLKIRSTKLEDSAMYFCASSEFRSETQYFGPGTRLLVL.

The gene calls are TRBV25-1 and TRBJ2-3; 10 bases are shared with TRBD2. The J segment lost 0 bases and the V segment lost 5 bases, leaving 5 bases of the junction unmatched. In germline, CDR1 is MGHDK, CDR2 SYGVNS. The CDR3 is 16 residues long. The CDR3 spells CASSLRTSGSTDTQYF. The CDR3 bases are TGTGCCAGCAGTCTGAGGACTAGCGGTAGCACAGATACGCAGTATTTT.

V is TRBV5-4 and J is TRBJ2-2; 10 nucleotides align to TRBD2. Germline CDR1 is SGHNT and CDR2 is YYREEE (reference sequence). After removal of 3 bases from V and 6 bases from J, the junction contained 14 bases not matched to a gene. The CDR3 has 18 amino acids. The CDR3 bases are TGTGCCAGCAGCTCCCCGGGTCGGGTTAGCGGGAGGTCCGGGGAGCTGTTTTTT. Translated: CASSSPGRVSGRSGELFF.

The CDR3 reads CAWSSGAGNTIYF. The CDR3 bases are TGTGCCTGGAGTTCAGGGGCTGGAAACACCATATATTTT. The genes are TRBV30 and TRBJ1-3, with D tentatively TRBD1 (6 bases). V shed 2 bases and J shed 2 bases, with 7 bases lying between them. This CDR3 is built from 13 residues. Germline values: CDR1 GTSNPN, CDR2 SVGIG (reference sequence).

The chain has TRBV4-2 and TRBJ2-7; D may be TRBD2 (5 bases). CDR1 is LGHNA, CDR2 YNFKEQ, per germline. The CDR3 runs 16 residues. V was pared by 1 base and J by 3 bases, with 16 bases between. The CDR3 is CASSQVPLDLLYEQYF. CDR3 DNA sequence: TGTGCCAGCAGCCAAGTCCCACTAGACCTCCTCTACGAGCAGTACTTC.

The V gene is TRBV7-8, the J gene TRBJ1-5, with TRBD1 identical over 8 bases. The CDR3 covers 15 residues. After removal of 0 bases from V and 7 bases from J, the junction contained 5 bases not matched to a gene. The germline gives CDR1 SGHVS, CDR2 FQNEAQ. The chain's CDR3 is CASSLAQGAWQPQHF. CDR3 bases: TGTGCCAGCAGCTTAGCGCAGGGGGCCTGGCAGCCCCAGCATTTT.

J is TRBJ2-3 and V is TRBV13; 12 bases match TRBD1. The CDR3 loop spans 13 amino acids. V was clipped by 8 bases and J by 4 bases; unmatched bases: 1. The germline gives CDR1 PRHDT, CDR2 FYEKMQ (reference sequence). CDR3 protein: CASRDRGPDTQYF. In DNA, the CDR3 is TGTGCCAGCCGGGACAGGGGGCCAGATACGCAGTATTTT. Full variable domain (outside the CDR3, taken from reference TRBV13 and TRBJ2-3): AAGVIQSPRHLIKEKRETATLKCYPIPRHDTVYWYQQGPGQDPQFLISFYEKMQSDKGSIPDRFSAQQFSDYHSELNMSSLELGDSALYFCASRDRGPDTQYFGPGTRLTVL.

V is TRBV6-1 and J is TRBJ1-2; the D gene is possibly TRBD1 (6 bases). The ends were cut back, 7 bases at V and 3 bases at J, with 15 bases in the middle. The CDR3 runs to 14 residues. Germline V lookup: CDR1 MNHNS, CDR2 SASEGT. The CDR3 protein is CASKVQRTDYGYTF. As DNA, the CDR3 is TGTGCCAGCAAGGTTCAAAGGACAGACTATGGCTACACCTTC.

This chain connects TRBV6-1 to TRBJ1-5; D gene uncertain. Germline V gene lookup returns CDR1 MNHNS and CDR2 SASEGT. The V end was cut by 4 bases, the J end by 4 bases, with 8 bases between. CDR3 size: 13 residues. CDR3 sequence: CASSGYGNQPQHF. The CDR3 bases are TGTGCCAGCAGTGGCTACGGAAATCAGCCCCAGCATTTT.

The CDR3 DNA is TGCGCCAGCAGCTCACCCGCAGGTAGCTATGGCTACACCTTC. This sequence encodes CASSSPAGSYGYTF. The rearrangement uses TRBV5-1 and TRBJ1-2; D remains unclear. The CDR3 is 14 amino acids. Germline V CDR1 and CDR2: SGHRS, YFSETQ. The V end lost 3 bases, the J end lost 4 bases, and 13 bases lay between the germline ends.

A single count supports this clone. The genes are TRBV5-5 and TRBJ1-3; tentative D call: TRBD1 (5 bases). The length of the CDR3 is 13 residues. Looked up from germline, CDR1 is SGHKS and CDR2 is YYEKEE (reference sequence). V lost 5 bases and J 0 bases, leaving 6 bases between the germline ends. CDR3 loop: CASRQASGNTIYF. The CDR3 coding sequence is TGTGCCAGCAGACAGGCCTCTGGAAACACCATATATTTT.

This clone appeared once. The V and J genes are TRBV23-1 and TRBJ2-3, with D possibly being TRBD2 (5 bases). TRBV23-1 is classed as an ORF, of uncertain function. V was cut by 0 bases and J by 8 bases, with 24 bases left in between. The CDR3 contains 18 residues. CDR3 sequence: CASSQSGFPGRRSGTQYF. CDR3 coding DNA: TGCGCCAGCAGTCAATCTGGATTCCCTGGGCGACGAAGCGGTACGCAGTATTTT.

The chain uses TRBV27 and TRBJ1-6; TRBD1 might be the D (5 bases). Germline V gene lookup returns CDR1 MNHEY and CDR2 SMNVEV (reference sequence). Trimming took off 5 bases at V and 2 bases at J, with 16 bases between the two ends. The CDR3 contains 17 residues. The CDR3 is CASSPTQGGAYNSPLHF. The CDR3 DNA reads as TGTGCCAGCAGTCCCACCCAGGGAGGGGCCTATAATTCACCCCTCCACTTT.

This clone was seen a single time. The chain carries TRBV5-1 and TRBJ2-3; a weak D match, TRBD2 (5 bases). V dropped 1 base and J dropped 0 bases, with 9 bases sitting between them. The germline CDR1 and CDR2 sequences are SGHRS and YFSETQ. There are 15 residues in the CDR3. The CDR3 reads CASSLPGTSTDTQYF. In DNA form, the CDR3 reads TGCGCCAGCAGCTTGCCGGGAACTAGCACAGATACGCAGTATTTT.

This clone is a singleton in its sample. The chain joins TRBV12-5 to TRBJ2-1; D is perhaps TRBD1 or TRBD2 (6 bases each). Per germline, CDR1 LGHNT and CDR2 FRNRAP. Trimming shortened V by 2 bases and J by 4 bases, and 12 bases separated the two germline ends. This CDR3 has 15 residues. CDR3 in amino acids: CASGLIGGSYNEQFF. The DNA of the CDR3 is TGTGCTAGTGGTTTGATAGGGGGGAGTTACAATGAGCAGTTCTTC.

A single count supports this clone. The CDR3 bases are TGTGCCAGCACTAAAACGGGAACCGGGGAGCTGTTTTTT. This codes for CASTKTGTGELFF. The V and J genes are TRBV6-6 and TRBJ2-2, with D possibly matching TRBD2 (5 bases). CDR1 MNHNY and CDR2 SVGAGI come from the germline V gene (reference sequence). V lost 7 bases, J lost 5 bases, and 11 bases lay in between. The CDR3 has 13 residues.

The chain links TRBV21-1 to TRBJ1-5. TRBV21-1 is noted as a pseudogene. The CDR3 is made up of 17 amino acids. CDR3 protein: CASSKAEGRVFSQPQHF. CDR3 coding DNA: TGTGCCAGCAGCAAAGCGGAGGGCAGGGTTTTTAGTCAGCCCCAGCATTTT.

This chain links TRBV9 with TRBJ1-5; 7 bases map to TRBD1. V shed 5 bases, J shed 8 bases, and the junction held 19 bases outside the gene matches. Germline V gives CDR1 SGDLS, CDR2 YYNGEE. This CDR3 comprises 17 residues. In DNA, the CDR3 is TGTGCCAGCAGTTCCGAGACAGGGAAAGTTCTAGGGGAGCCCCAGCATTTT. Its protein product is CASSSETGKVLGEPQHF. The entire variable domain, with the rest obtained from reference TRBV9 and TRBJ1-5, is as follows: DSGVTQTPKHLITATGQRVTLRCSPRSGDLSVYWYQQSLDQGLQFLIQYYNGEERAKGNILERFSAQQFPDLHSELNLSSLELGDSALYFCASSSETGKVLGEPQHFGDGTRLSIL.

The genes are TRBV6-1 and TRBJ2-5; D not certain. Germline V gives CDR1 MNHNS, CDR2 SASEGT. CDR3 length: 13 residues. V shed 8 bases and J shed 0 bases, with 10 bases lying between them. CDR3 nucleotide sequence: TGTGCCAGCGGTTCAGTACACCAAGAGACCCAGTACTTC. Encoded protein: CASGSVHQETQYF.

The rearrangement uses TRBV18 and TRBJ1-4; D unresolved. CDR1 is KGHSH, CDR2 LQKENI, per germline. The CDR3 is made up of 15 amino acids. V was shortened by 3 bases and J by 0 bases, with 8 bases between the two germline ends. The CDR3 loop is CASSPAAATNEKLFF. CDR3 sequence (DNA): TGTGCCAGCTCACCGGCAGCAGCAACTAATGAAAAACTGTTTTTT. The variable domain in full, with the rest retrieved from reference TRBV18 and TRBJ1-4, is NAGVMQNPRHLVRRRGQEARLRCSPMKGHSHVYWYRQLPEEGLKFMVYLQKENIIDESGMPKERFSAEFPKEGPSILRIQQVVRGDSAAYFCASSPAAATNEKLFFGSGTQLSVL.

The chain is built from TRBV30 and TRBJ2-5; 10 bases fit TRBD2. Germline loops: CDR1 GTSNPN, CDR2 SVGIG (reference sequence). V lost 5 bases and J lost 5; bases outside the gene matches: 11. This CDR3 comprises 15 residues. The CDR3 sequence is CAWGKAGGPRETQYF. The CDR3 DNA follows: TGTGCCTGGGGAAAAGCGGGAGGGCCTAGGGAGACCCAGTACTTC.

This clone appeared a few times. The chain couples TRBV6-1 to TRBJ1-3; D may be TRBD1 (5 bases). This CDR3 comprises 14 residues. V lost 4 bases, J lost 4 bases, and 11 bases lay in between. Per the germline V gene, CDR1 is MNHNS and CDR2 is SASEGT. The CDR3 nucleotides read TGTGCCAGCAGTGTTGAAAGGGGAGGAAACACCATATATTTT. It translates to CASSVERGGNTIYF.

This sequence joins TRBV10-3 and TRBJ1-1; D may be TRBD1 (5 bases). The CDR3 covers 14 residues. CDR1 and CDR2 (germline): ENHRY, SYGVKD. V dropped 6 bases and J dropped 6 bases, with 17 bases sitting between them. The CDR3, as DNA: TGTGCCATCAGAGGGGATGGGGGGGTCTCTGAAGCTTTCTTT. Its protein is CAIRGDGGVSEAFF.

V is TRBV6-1 and J is TRBJ1-2; 10 bases map to TRBD1. J lost 4 bases, V lost 5 bases, and 7 bases had no gene match. Germline values: CDR1 MNHNS, CDR2 SASEGT. This CDR3 is 15 amino acids long. The CDR3 DNA sequence: TGTGCCAGCAGTCAGGGACAGGGGATAAGCTATGGCTACACCTTC. Its translation is CASSQGQGISYGYTF.

The CDR3 loop reads CAWSSAAFPFSGNTIYF. The CDR3 DNA follows: TGTGCCTGGAGTAGTGCGGCTTTCCCTTTTTCTGGAAACACCATATATTTT. The rearrangement links TRBV30 to TRBJ1-3; no clear D. V lost 2 bases and J 1 base, leaving 18 bases between the germline ends. CDR3 length: 17 amino acids. From germline, CDR1 is GTSNPN and CDR2 SVGIG (reference sequence).